Listed below are T cell receptor beta chains from one sample, sequenced in a study of Japanese encephalitis immunity and Zika vaccine responses. TCRdb independently ran MiXCR on the 5' RACE reads; one entry per CDR3 protein. The table shows 1,500 to 2,000 distinct CDR3 sequences, with approximately 6.9% occurring only once. The material was antigen-activated CD4+ T cells from blood, cultured, obtained during a Zika inactivated vaccine study. The source of these receptors is an adult woman who received an inactivated Zika virus vaccine. Both conserved end residues are part of each CDR3. The D gene is left open where the match is weak. Size values are once, few and many counts, or a class for expanded clones, and some rows have none.

v_call	j_call	clone_size	d_call	cdr3_nt	cdr3_aa
TRBV11-2	TRBJ1-3	many	TRBD1	TGTGCCAGCAACCCCCCCGGGACAGGGTTTGGAAACACCATATATTTT	CASNPPGTGFGNTIYF
TRBV5-1	TRBJ1-2	medium-sized	.	TGCGCCAGCAGCTCCACAGGAACGGCGGGCTACACCTTC	CASSSTGTAGYTF
TRBV27	TRBJ2-3	medium-sized	.	TGTGCCAGCAGCCAACAAGCTCAGGCAGATACGCAGTATTTT	CASSQQAQADTQYF
TRBV4-2	TRBJ2-7	few	.	TGTGCCAGCAGCCAAGACCGTCGCGAAGTCAGCGAGCAGTACTTC	CASSQDRREVSEQYF
TRBV15	TRBJ2-1	.	.	TGTGCCACCAGCCTTCGAGCTCGCAATGAGCAGTTCTTC	CATSLRARNEQFF
TRBV20-1	TRBJ1-1	.	.	TGCAGTGCACCAGGGTTTCGGTCGGACACTGAAGCTTTCTTT	CSAPGFRSDTEAFF
TRBV3-1	TRBJ2-7	medium-sized	TRBD1	TGTGCCAGCAGCCAACCCGAGAGACAGGGGGCAACCTACGAGCAGTACTTC	CASSQPERQGATYEQYF
TRBV18	TRBJ1-2	medium-sized	TRBD1	TGTGCCAGCTCACCACTGGGACAGGGAACTAACTATGGCTACACCTTC	CASSPLGQGTNYGYTF
TRBV11-2	TRBJ1-1	medium-sized	TRBD1	TGTGCCAGCGCCAACAGGGGGAACACTGAAGCTTTCTTT	CASANRGNTEAFF
TRBV12-3/TRBV12-4	TRBJ1-1	many	TRBD1	TGTGCCAGCAGACGGACAGGGGGTCACACTGAAGCTTTCTTT	CASRRTGGHTEAFF
TRBV6-5	TRBJ1-6	few	.	TGTGCCAGCACTACCGCGGACCGTTATAATTCACCCCTCCACTTT	CASTTADRYNSPLHF
TRBV12-3/TRBV12-4	TRBJ1-4	.	.	TGTGCCAGCAGAAAGGCGCTTGCAACTAATGAAAAACTGTTTTTT	CASRKALATNEKLFF
TRBV20-1	TRBJ1-6	medium-sized	TRBD1	TGCAGTGCTAGAGGGGGCAGGGGGGCCTCCTCCTATAATTCACCCCTCCACTTT	CSARGGRGASSYNSPLHF
TRBV9	TRBJ1-6	many	TRBD1	TGTGCCAGCAGCCCTCGTGGACAGGGCGGTATTTCACCCCTCCACTTT	CASSPRGQGGISPLHF